The rows below give T cell receptor beta chains drawn from one sample of a study of technical replicates of blood from a handful of donors. The protocol was immunoSEQ multiplex PCR, while the TCRdb copy is restricted to in-frame clones and leaves out a portion. The sample lists 75,000 to 90,000 clones; roughly 93% were seen once. Sequenced material: T cells isolated from PBMCs. These receptors originate from a human donor in good health. CDR3s leave out the opening cysteine and the closing phenylalanine or tryptophan. Each record gives: V gene, J gene, CDR3 protein.

>TRBV19|TRBJ2-7
ASSNRTGEY
>TRBV6-5|TRBJ1-1
ASRLGSSAF
>TRBV7-9|TRBJ1-5
ASSLGRSNGDNQPQH
>TRBV19|TRBJ2-7
ASSAGLAYEQY
>TRBV27|TRBJ1-2
ASRPTGFGGYT
>TRBV9|TRBJ2-1
ASSVPKTGTGTIHEQF
>TRBV27|TRBJ1-2
ASSPGQAEGYT
>TRBV7-8|TRBJ2-3
ASSSSTGWGTDTQY
>TRBV10-3|TRBJ2-4
AISAGLAGGTQNIQY
>TRBV11-2|TRBJ1-2
ASSLDRGGYT
>TRBV9|TRBJ1-2
ASSVGQSYGYT
>TRBV10-3|TRBJ1-2
AISYGTEYGYT
>TRBV19|TRBJ1-2
ASNTGGGSYGYT
>TRBV5-5|TRBJ2-2
ASRTGTSVLGGELF
>TRBV4-2|TRBJ2-1
ASSQGRENNEQF
>TRBV7-3|TRBJ2-1
ASSHSQGYNEQF
>TRBV5-1|TRBJ2-3
ASSPGLAGADTQY
>TRBV7-9|TRBJ2-3
ASSLQGASTDTQY
>TRBV28|TRBJ2-5
ASSFPSAGARPQETQY
>TRBV11-3|TRBJ2-7
ASSPRQGNRAYEQY
>TRBV18|TRBJ2-1
ASSPDRDRGLGQF
>TRBV6-1|TRBJ2-3
ASSETGGTGTDTQY
>TRBV4-1|TRBJ1-3
ASSRQGDSGNTIY
>TRBV15|TRBJ2-7
ATSRDSPGIFYEQY
>TRBV10-1|TRBJ2-3
ASSETGVADTQY
>TRBV19|TRBJ2-3
ASDRGNTQY
>TRBV6-5|TRBJ2-1
ASKKTGVNEQF
>TRBV5-4|TRBJ2-4
ASSFRDIQY
>TRBV28|TRBJ2-4
ASSLDRGKNIQY
>TRBV5-1|TRBJ2-7
ASSLVGSYEQY
>TRBV5-4|TRBJ2-5
AGGESGETQY
>TRBV6-5|TRBJ2-2
ASRALPNTGELF
>TRBV6-4|TRBJ2-7
ASSPDRTSYEQY
>TRBV2|TRBJ2-7
ASSQQGAGYEQY
>TRBV20-1|TRBJ1-1
SARVLEAF
>TRBV10-1|TRBJ2-2
ASRSPNTGELF
>TRBV5-4|TRBJ2-5
ASSLSSGGSGETQY
>TRBV4-1|TRBJ2-7
ASSQALPGSTHEQY
>TRBV10-3|TRBJ1-2
AISGTGEESGYT
>TRBV13|TRBJ2-7
ASSLARGLAGGDEQY
>TRBV7-6|TRBJ1-6
ASSPGDSRDSPLH
>TRBV7-8|TRBJ1-3
ASSYKTDFSGNTIY
>TRBV10-3|TRBJ2-1
AISDWAGTNNEQF
>TRBV10-1|TRBJ2-1
ASSESTSGGNNEQF
>TRBV7-9|TRBJ1-4
ASSSNPTGREKLF
>TRBV29-1|TRBJ2-1
SVVRFSYNEQF
>TRBV27|TRBJ2-3
ASSFRRSTDTQY
>TRBV10-2|TRBJ1-5
ASSESPVYSNQPQH
>TRBV30|TRBJ2-4
AWSKGDLNIQY
>TRBV4-1|TRBJ2-5
ASSNNRAQETQY
>TRBV28|TRBJ2-5
ASSWPFWDRGLGQETQY
>TRBV2|TRBJ1-4
ASKGVNEKLF
>TRBV4-1|TRBJ2-1
ASSQDRNFYNEQF
>TRBV4-2|TRBJ1-2
ASSPGDGGNYGYT
>TRBV18|TRBJ1-2
ASSLRDRDVYGYT
>TRBV10-3|TRBJ2-1
AISESGLASDEQF
>TRBV6-1|TRBJ2-7
ASSEWVQGYEQY
>TRBV30|TRBJ2-7
AWSVGRASYEQY
>TRBV6-5|TRBJ1-1
ASSFMGQGFEAF